Following are 17 T cell receptor beta chains from one sample sequenced in a study of glioma-infiltrating T cells. TCR alpha and beta CDR3 regions were amplified from RNA using iRepertoire nested multiplex PCR. TCRdb passed the multiplex PCR reads through MiXCR, listing each CDR3 protein once. The sample includes 150,000 to 200,000 distinct CDR3 sequences, 32% of them seen just once. The sequencing input was glioma tissue, nonneoplastic brain tissue, or PBMCs (not recorded which). Source of these receptors: a human donor with low-grade glioma or glioblastoma, undergoing nonglioma brain surgery, or in good health (not recorded which).

The sample holds many counts of this clonotype. This rearrangement joins TRBV7-2 to TRBJ1-1; D not resolved. Trimming cost V 5 bases and J 3 bases, with 16 bases left between them. The CDR3 covers 15 residues. Germline CDR1 SGHTA, CDR2 FQGNSA. CDR3 DNA: TGTGCCAGCAGCCGGGAACCCAGAAGCTACACTGAAGCTTTCTTT. Translating it yields CASSREPRSYTEAFF.

This clonotype was found many times. The junction departs from germline at one end; a sequencing error may be responsible. The chain recombines TRBV7-9 with TRBJ1-1, with a possible D match to TRBD1 (5 bases). The CDR3 is 12 residues long. Germline CDR1 SEHNR, CDR2 FQNEAQ (reference sequence). As DNA, the CDR3 is TGTGCCAGCAGCTTAGCGCTTAGGGGTTTGGTCTTT. This sequence encodes CASSLALRGLVF.

Here the CDR3 DNA reads TGTGCCAGCACCTTCGGCGATCGAATGACGAACACTGAAGCTTTCTTT. It yields the protein CASTFGDRMTNTEAFF. The V and J genes are TRBV5-6 and TRBJ1-1; D unresolved. Trimming cost V 6 bases and J 1 base, with 19 bases left between them. The CDR3 is 16 residues long. The germline gives CDR1 SGHDT, CDR2 YYEEEE.

This clonotype has only a few counts. A read error may produce the germline difference seen at one junction end. V is TRBV28 and J is TRBJ1-4; 7 bases are shared with TRBD1. The CDR3 is 14 amino acids. Looked up from germline, CDR1 is MDHEN and CDR2 is SYDVKM. The CDR3 loop reads CASSSGTVPEELFF. The DNA of the CDR3 is TGTGCCAGCAGTTCCGGGACAGTACCTGAAGAACTGTTTTTT.

The table lists this clonotype with many counts. The rearrangement links TRBV20-1 to TRBJ2-7; D is ambiguous. This CDR3 has 13 residues. V lost 0 bases, J lost 5 bases, and 11 bases lay in between. The V gene's germline CDR1 is DFQATT and CDR2 SNEGSKA (reference sequence). The CDR3 nucleotides are TGCAGTGCTAGAGATTACCCCCGGGACGAGCAGTACTTC. Protein: CSARDYPRDEQYF.

Many counts were recorded for this clonotype. The chain recombines TRBV18 with TRBJ2-1; tentatively, D is TRBD2 (5 bases). The CDR3 contains 14 residues. V was trimmed by 7 bases and J by 2 bases, leaving 12 bases between them. Per the germline V gene, CDR1 is KGHSH and CDR2 is LQKENI. CDR3: CASFGRGTYNEQFF. The CDR3 DNA reads as TGTGCCAGCTTTGGACGGGGAACCTACAATGAGCAGTTCTTC.

Many counts were recorded for this clonotype. The rearrangement uses TRBV27 and TRBJ2-3; D is undetermined. The V end lost 3 bases, the J end lost 2 bases, and 12 bases lay between the germline ends. Germline loops: CDR1 MNHEY, CDR2 SMNVEV (reference sequence). This CDR3 has 15 amino acids. CDR3 sequence: CASSFSTTPTDTQYF. For the CDR3, the DNA is TGTGCCAGCAGTTTCTCCACTACCCCCACAGATACGCAGTATTTT.

With regard to this clonotype: Possible read error: a much larger clone is one base away. This CDR3 is missing its conserved last phenylalanine or tryptophan, likely due to a read error. This rearrangement joins TRBV19 to TRBJ1-2, with D unclear. The CDR3 runs to 14 residues. The V gene lost 7 bases and the J gene lost 4 bases, with 16 bases spanning the gap. CDR1 is LNHDA, CDR2 SQIVND, per germline (reference sequence). The CDR3 reads CASMPRVKVYGYTL. DNA of the CDR3: TGTGCCAGTATGCCGAGAGTTAAGGTCTATGGCTACACCTTA.

V usage is TRBV30 and J usage is TRBJ2-5; tentative D call: TRBD2 (5 bases). CDR1 is GTSNPN and CDR2 is SVGIG in the germline V gene (reference sequence). There are 13 residues in the CDR3. Between the trimmed V and J ends, which lost 8 bases and 5 bases, there was a span of 18 bases. The CDR3 protein is CARASKGGETQYF. DNA of the CDR3: TGTGCCAGGGCCAGCAAGGGCGGGGAGACCCAGTACTTC.

This clonotype was found many times. CDR3 amino acids: CASRTKNTEAFF. In DNA form, the CDR3 reads TGTGCCAGTAGGACGAAAAACACTGAAGCTTTCTTT. This chain uses TRBV19 with TRBJ1-1; D not certain. V lost 6 bases and J 2 bases, leaving 7 bases between the germline ends. CDR3 length: 12 residues. Germline V lookup: CDR1 LNHDA, CDR2 SQIVND (reference sequence). Drawing the rest from reference TRBV19 and TRBJ1-1, the complete variable domain is DGGITQSPKYLFRKEGQNVTLSCEQNLNHDAMYWYRQDPGQGLRLIYYSQIVNDFQKGDIAEGYSVSREKKESFPLTVTSAQKNPTAFYLCASRTKNTEAFFGQGTRLTVV.

This clonotype was seen repeatedly, ten times or more. V is TRBV27 and J is TRBJ2-6, with no clear D. The CDR3 is 15 amino acids. Germline CDR1 MNHEY, CDR2 SMNVEV (reference sequence). V gave up 3 bases and J gave up 0 bases, with 6 bases separating them. The CDR3 reads CASSLSPSGANVLTF. The CDR3 DNA reads as TGTGCCAGCAGTTTGAGTCCCTCTGGGGCCAACGTCCTGACTTTC.

The chain joins TRBV11-2 to TRBJ2-5; TRBD2 aligns across 7 bases. The CDR3 sequence is 14 residues long. The V gene end was trimmed by 5 bases and the J gene end by 7 bases; junction bases not matched to a gene: 10. The germline CDR1 and CDR2 sequences are SGHAT and FQNNGV. The CDR3 reads CASSASGGVTTQYF. CDR3 bases: TGTGCCAGCAGCGCCTCTGGGGGGGTTACGACCCAGTACTTC.

The V call is TRBV4-1, the J call TRBJ2-3; 8 bases map to TRBD1. The CDR3 consists of 16 residues. Losses at the gene ends were 1 base for V and 4 bases for J; bases not matched to a gene: 7. The germline CDR1 and CDR2 sequences are MGHRA and YSYEKL. The CDR3 loop reads CASSQVTGQVADTQYF. CDR3 nucleotides: TGCGCCAGCAGCCAAGTCACGGGACAGGTGGCAGATACGCAGTATTTT.

This chain links TRBV11-1 with TRBJ2-3; 8 bases agree with TRBD2. Unmatched junction bases numbered 10, after V lost 5 bases and J lost 3 bases. Germline V lookup: CDR1 SGHAT, CDR2 FQDESV (reference sequence). This CDR3 has 16 residues. The CDR3 loop reads CASSPEGQRGTDTQYF. The CDR3 DNA reads as TGTGCCAGCAGCCCGGAGGGCCAGCGGGGGACAGATACGCAGTATTTT.

This clonotype was observed at least ten times. V is TRBV6-1 and J is TRBJ2-7; no reliable D call. V was pared by 5 bases and J by 4 bases, with 9 bases between. Germline CDR1 reads MNHNS; CDR2 reads SASEGT. The CDR3 is 12 residues long. The chain's CDR3 is CASSYGPYEQYF. In DNA, the CDR3 is TGTGCCAGCAGTTACGGGCCGTACGAGCAGTACTTC.

Turning to this clonotype: A junction boundary mismatches the germline segment, possibly from a read error. V gene TRBV9 combines with J gene TRBJ2-1; D is uncertain. In germline, CDR1 is SGDLS, CDR2 YYNGEE. CDR3 length: 15 residues. CDR3 sequence: CASSVGVSSYNEQIF. The DNA for the CDR3 is TGTGCCAGCAGCGTTGGGGTTTCCTCCTACAATGAGCAGATCTTC. Based on the CDR3 plus reference TRBV9 and TRBJ2-1, the full variable domain is DSGVTQTPKHLITATGQRVTLRCSPRSGDLSVYWYQQSLDQGLQFLIQYYNGEERAKGNILERFSAQQFPDLHSELNLSSLELGDSALYFCASSVGVSSYNEQIFGPGTRLTVL.

The V call is TRBV27, the J call TRBJ2-1; no clear D gene. The CDR3 contains 15 residues. The V and J ends lost 6 bases and 1 base respectively, with 13 bases between them. Per germline, CDR1 MNHEY and CDR2 SMNVEV (reference sequence). The chain's CDR3 is CASSPLVQSYNEQFF. The CDR3 DNA reads TGTGCCAGCAGCCCGCTAGTACAGTCCTACAATGAGCAGTTCTTC.